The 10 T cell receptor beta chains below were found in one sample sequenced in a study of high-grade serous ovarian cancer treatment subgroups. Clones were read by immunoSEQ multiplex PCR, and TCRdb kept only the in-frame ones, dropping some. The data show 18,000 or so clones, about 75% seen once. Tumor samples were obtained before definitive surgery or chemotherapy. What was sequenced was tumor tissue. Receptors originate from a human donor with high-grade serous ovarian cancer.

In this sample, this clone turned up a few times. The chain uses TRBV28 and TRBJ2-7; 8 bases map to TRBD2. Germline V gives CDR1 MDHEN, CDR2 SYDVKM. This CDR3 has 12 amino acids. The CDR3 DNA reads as TGTGGTTCGACTAGCGACTCCTACGAGCAGTACTTC. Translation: CGSTSDSYEQYF.

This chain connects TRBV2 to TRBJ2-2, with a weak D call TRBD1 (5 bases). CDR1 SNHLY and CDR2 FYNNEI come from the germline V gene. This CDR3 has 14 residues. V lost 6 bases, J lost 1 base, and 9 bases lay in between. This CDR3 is CASRVGQNTGELFF. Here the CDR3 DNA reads TGTGCCAGCAGAGTCGGACAGAACACCGGGGAGCTGTTTTTT. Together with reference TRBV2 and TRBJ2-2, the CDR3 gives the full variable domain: EPEVTQTPSHQVTQMGQEVILRCVPISNHLYFYWYRQILGQKVEFLVSFYNNEISEKSEIFDDQFSVERPDGSNFTLKIRSTKLEDSAMYFCASRVGQNTGELFFGEGSRLTVL.

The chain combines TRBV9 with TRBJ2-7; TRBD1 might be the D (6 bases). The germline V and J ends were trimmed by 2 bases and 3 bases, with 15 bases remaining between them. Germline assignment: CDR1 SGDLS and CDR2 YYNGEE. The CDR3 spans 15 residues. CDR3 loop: CASSVRDKGDYEQYF. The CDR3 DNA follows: TGTGCCAGCAGCGTCCGGGACAAGGGGGACTACGAGCAGTACTTC.

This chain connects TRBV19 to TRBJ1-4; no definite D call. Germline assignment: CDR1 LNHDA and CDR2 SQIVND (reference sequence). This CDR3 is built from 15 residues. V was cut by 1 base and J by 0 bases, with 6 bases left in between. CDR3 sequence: CASSIGETTNEKLFF. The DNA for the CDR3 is TGTGCCAGTAGTATAGGGGAAACAACTAATGAAAAACTGTTTTTT.

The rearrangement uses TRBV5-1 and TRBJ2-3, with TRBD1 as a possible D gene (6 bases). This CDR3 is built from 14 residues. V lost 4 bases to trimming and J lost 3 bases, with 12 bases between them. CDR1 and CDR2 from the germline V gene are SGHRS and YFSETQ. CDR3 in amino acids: CASSPSRGTDTQYF. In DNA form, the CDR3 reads TGCGCCAGCAGCCCGTCCAGGGGAACAGATACGCAGTATTTT.

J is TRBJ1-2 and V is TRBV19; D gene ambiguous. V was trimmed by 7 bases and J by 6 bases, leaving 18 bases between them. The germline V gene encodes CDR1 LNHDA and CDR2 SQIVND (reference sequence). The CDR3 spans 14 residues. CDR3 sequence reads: CASKGGSSRHGYTF. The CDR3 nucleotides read TGTGCCAGTAAGGGCGGCTCTTCCCGCCATGGCTACACCTTC.

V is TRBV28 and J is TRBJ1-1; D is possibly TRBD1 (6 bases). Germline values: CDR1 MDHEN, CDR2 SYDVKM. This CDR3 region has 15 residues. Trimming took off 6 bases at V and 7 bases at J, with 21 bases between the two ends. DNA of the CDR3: TGTGCCAGCAGCCCCTCAGGGGAGGGTTTGGGTGAAGCTTTCTTT. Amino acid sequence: CASSPSGEGLGEAFF.

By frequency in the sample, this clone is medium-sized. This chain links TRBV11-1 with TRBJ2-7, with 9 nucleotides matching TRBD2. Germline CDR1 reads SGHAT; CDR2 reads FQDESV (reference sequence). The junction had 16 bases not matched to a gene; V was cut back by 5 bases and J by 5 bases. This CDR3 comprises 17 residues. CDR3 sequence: CASSKGGTSLSVNEQYF. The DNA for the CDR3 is TGTGCCAGCAGCAAGGGGGGGACTAGCCTATCGGTAAACGAGCAGTACTTC.

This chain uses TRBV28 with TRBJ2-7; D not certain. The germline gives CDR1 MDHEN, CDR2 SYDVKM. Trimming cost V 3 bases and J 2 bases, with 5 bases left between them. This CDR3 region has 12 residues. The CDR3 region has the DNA TGTGCCAGCAGTTTTCCCCCCTACGAGCAGTACTTC. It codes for CASSFPPYEQYF.

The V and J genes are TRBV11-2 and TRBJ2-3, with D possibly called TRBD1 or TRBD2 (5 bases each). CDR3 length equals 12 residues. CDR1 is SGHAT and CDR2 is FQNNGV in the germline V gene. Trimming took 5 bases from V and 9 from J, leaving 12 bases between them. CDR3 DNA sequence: TGTGCCAGCAGCCCGGGACGCGAGACGCAGTATTTT. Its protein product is CASSPGRETQYF.